This entry lists 12 T cell receptor beta chains sequenced from one sample in a study of T cells in Graves' hyperthyroidism and ophthalmopathy. Using RNA transcripts as the source, TCR beta CDR3 regions were amplified. Initially, a first-round RT-PCR of the TCR CDR3 employed the HTBI primer set. TCRdb analysed the multiplex PCR reads with MiXCR anew, one entry per CDR3 protein. The repertoire holds a few hundred thousand distinct CDR3 sequences, with 15% to 19% as singletons. The sample was blood. The receptors stem from a woman aged 18 to 35 with Graves' hyperthyroidism.

This clonotype has a single count. The chain links TRBV10-3 to TRBJ1-6; D unclear. Germline V CDR1 and CDR2: ENHRY, SYGVKD. V was shortened by 8 bases and J by 10 bases, with 15 bases between the two germline ends. There are 13 residues in the CDR3. The CDR3 nucleotides read TGTGCCATCGGGTCGGGAGAAAGATCACCCCTCCACTTT. It codes for CAIGSGERSPLHF.

V and J are TRBV20-1 and TRBJ2-5, with D possibly TRBD1 on 6 matching bases. CDR1 DFQATT and CDR2 SNEGSKA come from the germline V gene (reference sequence). The V end lost 6 bases, the J end lost 7 bases, and 15 bases lay between the germline ends. This CDR3 has 12 residues. For the CDR3, the DNA is TGCAGTGCAAGGGACACGACAGCGACCCAGTACTTC. Residues: CSARDTTATQYF.

A few counts support this clonotype. The chain recombines TRBV5-1 with TRBJ2-5; D possibly corresponds to TRBD1 (6 bases). The CDR3 consists of 14 residues. Looked up from germline, CDR1 is SGHRS and CDR2 is YFSETQ. Between the trimmed V and J ends, which lost 4 bases and 4 bases, there was a span of 14 bases. The CDR3 here is CASSRLGAGETQYF. CDR3 sequence (DNA): TGCGCCAGCAGCCGTCTGGGGGCTGGAGAGACCCAGTACTTC.

This clonotype was counted a few times. V usage is TRBV29-1 and J usage is TRBJ2-2; tentatively, D is TRBD2 (5 bases). CDR1 is SQVTM and CDR2 is ANQGSEA in the germline V gene. V was trimmed by 4 bases and J by 1 base, leaving 7 bases between them. This CDR3 has 13 residues. As DNA, the CDR3 is TGCAGCGTTGGGACTGGGAACACCGGGGAGCTGTTTTTT. Protein sequence: CSVGTGNTGELFF.

The chain carries TRBV5-1 and TRBJ2-5, with 9 bases matching TRBD1. The CDR3 length is 14 residues. Germline V gene data show CDR1 as SGHRS and CDR2 as YFSETQ. The V gene end was trimmed by 4 bases and the J gene end by 3 bases; junction bases not matched to a gene: 4. CDR3 nucleotide sequence: TGCGCCAGCAGCGTCCGGGACAGGGAAGAGACCCAGTACTTC. It codes for CASSVRDREETQYF. The variable domain in full, completed from reference TRBV5-1 and TRBJ2-5, reads KAGVTQTPRYLIKTRGQQVTLSCSPISGHRSVSWYQQTPGQGLQFLFEYFSETQRNKGNFPGRFSGRQFSNSRSEMNVSTLELGDSALYLCASSVRDREETQYFGPGTRLLVL.

This clonotype came up many times. The chain couples TRBV7-2 to TRBJ2-4; 7 nucleotides align to TRBD2. This CDR3 contains 12 residues. V lost 4 bases, J lost 7 bases, and 1 base stayed unmatched. Germline CDR1 SGHTA, CDR2 FQGNSA. As DNA, the CDR3 is TGTGCCAGCAGCTACGGGAGGAACATTCAGTACTTC. This translates into CASSYGRNIQYF.

This clonotype was detected only a few times. The V call is TRBV12-5, the J call TRBJ2-7; possibly TRBD2 for D (6 bases). CDR3 length equals 16 residues. Germline-derived CDR1 and CDR2 are LGHNT and FRNRAP. Trimming cost V 0 bases and J 0 bases, with 12 bases left between them. The CDR3 sequence: CASGLVIGDFSYEQYF. CDR3 DNA sequence: TGTGCTAGTGGTTTGGTAATAGGGGACTTCTCCTACGAGCAGTACTTC.

This sequence joins TRBV19 and TRBJ1-1, with 8 bases lining up with TRBD1. Germline V CDR1 and CDR2: LNHDA, SQIVND (reference sequence). The CDR3 is made up of 12 amino acids. CDR3: CASTGEGTEAFF. Written as DNA, the CDR3 is TGTGCTTCGACAGGGGAGGGCACTGAAGCTTTCTTT.

This rearrangement joins TRBV9 to TRBJ1-1, with unresolved D. This CDR3 is 13 amino acids long. Germline V CDR1 and CDR2: SGDLS, YYNGEE. V dropped 0 bases and J dropped 3 bases, with 6 bases sitting between them. The CDR3 sequence: CASSVGRDTEAFF. The CDR3 region has the DNA TGTGCCAGCAGCGTAGGGAGGGACACTGAAGCTTTCTTT.

As to this clonotype: A much more abundant neighbour one base away suggests this may be a read error. This CDR3 fails to terminate in the conserved phenylalanine or tryptophan, so it likely reflects a read error. The rearrangement links TRBV5-1 to TRBJ1-6; D is uncertain. This CDR3 is 14 amino acids long. The V and J ends lost 1 base and 8 bases respectively, with 10 bases between them. Germline V gene lookup returns CDR1 SGHRS and CDR2 YFSETQ. This chain's CDR3 is CASSLKARDSPLHL. CDR3 coding DNA: TGCGCCAGCAGCTTGAAGGCCCGAGATTCACCCCTCCACCTT.

This clonotype was found many times. The chain recombines TRBV20-1 with TRBJ1-1, with a tentative D call TRBD1 (5 bases). Germline CDR1 reads DFQATT; CDR2 reads SNEGSKA (reference sequence). Trimming pared 7 bases from V and 4 bases from J, leaving 13 bases between. The CDR3 runs 12 residues. The CDR3 protein is CSVETGTTEAFF. CDR3 DNA: TGCAGTGTGGAGACCGGGACCACTGAAGCTTTCTTT.

V gene TRBV7-9 combines with J gene TRBJ2-7, with TRBD1 identical over 7 bases. Germline lookup yields CDR1 SEHNR and CDR2 FQNEAQ (reference sequence). The CDR3 is 13 amino acids. Trimming cost V 3 bases and J 4 bases; bases outside gene matches: 3. The CDR3 region is CASSFRDSYEQYF. The CDR3 nucleotides are TGTGCCAGCAGCTTCCGGGACAGTTACGAGCAGTACTTC.